This entry lists 26 T cell receptor beta chains sequenced from one sample in a study of T-cell reconstitution after alpha-beta-depleted transplantation in children. Unique molecular identifiers were incorporated during preparation of the TCRbeta library. TCRdb ran MiXCR on the PCR reads and lists one entry per CDR3 protein. The sample contains roughly 90,000 distinct CDR3 sequences, 10% to 15% of which appear only once. Sample: PBMCs from the stem cell graft donor, taken from the stem cell graft. The source of these receptors is a human donor who donated a stem cell graft to a child with inherited bone marrow failure.

This clonotype was recorded at least ten times. The chain employs TRBV7-8 and TRBJ2-3; 7 bases map to TRBD2. CDR1 is SGHVS and CDR2 is FQNEAQ in the germline V gene. Trimming at V came to 3 bases and at J to 1 base, leaving 10 bases not matched to a gene. The CDR3 has 17 amino acids. The chain's CDR3 is CASSFRRTRSGTDTQYF. The CDR3 DNA reads TGTGCCAGCAGCTTTCGACGGACTAGAAGTGGCACAGATACGCAGTATTTT.

This clonotype was counted ten times or more. The chain recombines TRBV9 with TRBJ2-7, with 9 bases identical to TRBD1. Germline V gene data show CDR1 as SGDLS and CDR2 as YYNGEE. The J segment lost 4 bases and the V segment lost 4 bases, leaving 6 bases of the junction unmatched. The CDR3 length is 14 residues. The CDR3 is CASSSGGQGYEQYF. CDR3 coding DNA: TGTGCCAGCAGCAGCGGAGGACAGGGGTACGAGCAGTACTTC.

This clonotype showed up just a few times. In DNA form, the CDR3 reads TGTGCCAGCAGTGCTGTCAATTCACCCCTCCACTTT. Its protein product is CASSAVNSPLHF. The J gene is TRBJ1-6, the V gene TRBV27; no firm D call. V was shortened by 5 bases and J by 7 bases, with 6 bases between the two germline ends. The CDR3 contains 12 residues. Germline V gene lookup returns CDR1 MNHEY and CDR2 SMNVEV (reference sequence).

This clonotype was picked up many times. The chain employs TRBV12-3 or TRBV12-4 and TRBJ2-7, with 9 positions matching TRBD1. The CDR3 is 16 residues long. V trimming: 0 bases; J trimming: 3 bases; junction bases outside the gene matches: 6. The CDR3 sequence is CASSLARGQGFYEQYF. The CDR3 coding sequence is TGTGCCAGCAGTTTAGCGCGGGGACAGGGCTTCTACGAGCAGTACTTC.

This clonotype has at least ten counts. The chain couples TRBV5-6 to TRBJ2-5, with TRBD1 as a possible D gene (6 bases). This CDR3 has 14 amino acids. V lost 5 bases, J lost 4 bases, and 15 bases lay in between. CDR1 is SGHDT, CDR2 YYEEEE, per germline. The CDR3 bases are TGTGCCAGCAGTCGCTCAGGGGTACGAGAGACCCAGTACTTC. Translating it yields CASSRSGVRETQYF.

This clonotype was observed at least ten times. The chain joins TRBV24-1 to TRBJ2-1; no firm D call. The CDR3 totals 12 residues. V dropped 4 bases and J dropped 4 bases, with 4 bases sitting between them. Looked up from germline, CDR1 is KGHDR and CDR2 is SFDVKD. Here the CDR3 DNA reads TGTGCCACCAGTGACAGGTACAATGAGCAGTTCTTC. Residues: CATSDRYNEQFF.

This chain joins TRBV28 and TRBJ1-5; D remains unclear. The CDR3 is made up of 12 amino acids. Between the trimmed V and J ends, which lost 8 bases and 4 bases, there was a span of 9 bases. Germline V CDR1 and CDR2: MDHEN, SYDVKM. CDR3: CASSVLNQPQHF. CDR3 in DNA: TGTGCCAGCTCAGTTCTTAATCAGCCCCAGCATTTT.

This chain connects TRBV19 to TRBJ1-2; D is undetermined. The germline gives CDR1 LNHDA, CDR2 SQIVND (reference sequence). This CDR3 has 13 residues. Trimming left V 3 bases short and J 1 base short, with 6 bases between. CDR3 DNA: TGTGCCAGTAGTATTCATCATAACTATGGCTACACCTTC. It yields the protein CASSIHHNYGYTF.

Ten or more counts support this clonotype. J is TRBJ2-7 and V is TRBV12-3 or TRBV12-4; D remains ambiguous. The V gene lost 7 bases and the J gene lost 0 bases, with 16 bases spanning the gap. The CDR3 loop spans 15 amino acids. The CDR3 nucleotides read TGTGCCAGCACTTCCTTCGCAGGCAACTCCTACGAGCAGTACTTC. Its translation: CASTSFAGNSYEQYF.

In its sample, this clonotype was seen many times. The chain links TRBV27 to TRBJ2-3; D remains ambiguous. The CDR3 is 12 residues long. V shed 4 bases and J shed 6 bases, with 8 bases lying between them. Germline lookup yields CDR1 MNHEY and CDR2 SMNVEV (reference sequence). CDR3 region: CASSSTGDTQYF. For the CDR3, the DNA is TGTGCCAGCAGTTCCACCGGCGATACGCAGTATTTT.

This clonotype occurred many times. The chain recombines TRBV27 with TRBJ1-6; perhaps TRBD1 as D (5 bases). Germline V gene lookup returns CDR1 MNHEY and CDR2 SMNVEV (reference sequence). Between the trimmed V and J ends, which lost 2 bases and 8 bases, there was a span of 7 bases. The CDR3 covers 13 residues. CDR3 sequence (DNA): TGTGCCAGCAGTTTAGGGGCATATTCACCCCTCCACTTT. Its protein product is CASSLGAYSPLHF.

There are many counts of this clonotype. V usage is TRBV29-1 and J usage is TRBJ1-2; 9 bases match TRBD1. The V gene end was trimmed by 0 bases and the J gene end by 5 bases; junction bases not matched to a gene: 7. Germline V gives CDR1 SQVTM, CDR2 ANQGSEA. This CDR3 spans 15 amino acids. CDR3 nucleotides: TGCAGCGTTGAAGACCCGGGACAGGGTATTTATGGCTACACCTTC. This codes for CSVEDPGQGIYGYTF.

This chain links TRBV2 with TRBJ2-7, with D possibly being TRBD2 (6 bases). CDR1 and CDR2 from the germline V gene are SNHLY and FYNNEI. The CDR3 length is 13 residues. Trimming took off 6 bases at V and 6 bases at J, with 15 bases between the two ends. This CDR3 is CASSGTDILEQYF. CDR3 bases: TGTGCCAGCAGCGGGACTGATATCCTCGAGCAGTACTTC.

This clonotype has ten or more counts. The gene calls are TRBV2 and TRBJ1-4; D unresolved. Germline values: CDR1 SNHLY, CDR2 FYNNEI. Trimming cost V 6 bases and J 0 bases, with 11 bases left between them. The CDR3 has 15 residues. CDR3 in DNA: TGTGCCAGCAGCGCCCACTCCGCAACTAATGAAAAACTGTTTTTT. The encoded protein is CASSAHSATNEKLFF.

The V gene is TRBV28, the J gene TRBJ2-7; 11 nucleotides align to TRBD2. The CDR3 contains 15 residues. After removal of 2 bases from V and 4 bases from J, the junction contained 4 bases not matched to a gene. Per germline, CDR1 MDHEN and CDR2 SYDVKM. The CDR3 DNA follows: TGTGCCAGCAGTTTAGGGCTAGCGGGAGGATACGAGCAGTACTTC. Its protein is CASSLGLAGGYEQYF.

This clonotype was detected many times. The gene calls are TRBV6-1 and TRBJ2-2; 11 bases match TRBD2. From germline, CDR1 is MNHNS and CDR2 SASEGT. This CDR3 comprises 15 residues. Unmatched junction bases numbered 5, after V lost 6 bases and J lost 5 bases. CDR3 in amino acids: CASSQLAGVTGELFF. CDR3 sequence (DNA): TGTGCCAGCAGCCAACTAGCGGGGGTTACCGGGGAGCTGTTTTTT.

This clonotype was counted ten times or more. The chain employs TRBV4-2 and TRBJ1-4; TRBD1 aligns across 8 bases. CDR1 is LGHNA, CDR2 YNFKEQ, per germline. V was pared by 3 bases and J by 7 bases, with 7 bases of the junction left unmatched. This CDR3 has 15 amino acids. The CDR3 bases are TGTGCCAGCAGCCACGCAGGGGGCGCAGGTGAAAAACTGTTTTTT. Protein product: CASSHAGGAGEKLFF.

This clonotype has ten or more counts. V is TRBV29-1 and J is TRBJ2-1, with no clear D. CDR1 SQVTM and CDR2 ANQGSEA come from the germline V gene. The CDR3 spans 13 residues. Trimming stripped 6 bases from V and 4 bases from J, with 13 bases between. The CDR3 loop reads CSVTAQTYNEQFF. DNA of the CDR3: TGCAGCGTCACAGCACAGACGTACAATGAGCAGTTCTTC.

The table lists this clonotype with many counts. The J gene is TRBJ2-1, the V gene TRBV29-1; 10 bases are shared with TRBD1. The CDR3 length is 14 residues. V gave up 5 bases and J gave up 10 bases; unmatched junction bases: 11. CDR1 SQVTM and CDR2 ANQGSEA come from the germline V gene. CDR3 in amino acids: CSVKGGTGVREQFF. DNA for the CDR3: TGCAGCGTTAAAGGGGGGACAGGGGTTAGGGAGCAGTTCTTC.

This chain uses TRBV4-1 with TRBJ1-5, with D possibly being TRBD1 (6 bases). Between the trimmed V and J ends, which lost 5 bases and 4 bases, there was a span of 15 bases. The CDR3 runs 15 residues. The V gene's germline CDR1 is MGHRA and CDR2 YSYEKL. CDR3 sequence reads: CASSSYRDTNQPQHF. DNA of the CDR3: TGCGCCAGCAGCTCGTACCGGGACACAAATCAGCCCCAGCATTTT.

The chain has TRBV14 and TRBJ1-5; D is unclear. This CDR3 is 15 amino acids long. Trimming stripped 4 bases from V and 4 bases from J, with 14 bases between. Germline CDR1 reads SGHDN; CDR2 reads FVKESK. The CDR3 here is CASSPSLVKNQPQHF. The CDR3 coding sequence is TGTGCCAGCAGCCCGTCCCTGGTGAAAAATCAGCCCCAGCATTTT.

This clonotype was counted at least ten times. One junction end disagrees with the germline gene, perhaps due to a read error. The J gene is TRBJ1-1, the V gene TRBV5-1; possible D gene TRBD1, 5 bases. The CDR3 extends over 14 amino acids. The germline CDR1 and CDR2 sequences are SGHRS and YFSETQ. The chain's CDR3 is CASSFQGGNTEAFF. The CDR3 DNA is TGTGCCAGCAGTTTTCAGGGAGGGAACACTGAAGCTTTCTTT.

In its sample, this clonotype was seen many times. The chain couples TRBV10-3 to TRBJ1-1; a possible D gene is TRBD1 (5 bases). This CDR3 has 13 amino acids. V was clipped by 1 base and J by 5 bases, with 8 bases between them. Germline CDR1 and CDR2: ENHRY and SYGVKD. In DNA form, the CDR3 reads TGTGCCATCAGTGAGTGGCAGGGAACTGAAGCTTTCTTT. Translated, it gives CAISEWQGTEAFF.

The chain has TRBV29-1 and TRBJ2-3; no definite D call. CDR1 and CDR2 (germline): SQVTM, ANQGSEA. This CDR3 is built from 11 residues. V was clipped by 3 bases and J by 4 bases, with 5 bases between them. As DNA, the CDR3 is TGCAGCGTTGACGCGGCAGATACGCAGTATTTT. The encoded protein is CSVDAADTQYF.

This clonotype was seen a handful of times. The chain is built from TRBV7-2 and TRBJ2-7; D is unclear. The CDR3 sequence is 15 residues long. V was pared by 5 bases and J by 2 bases, with 16 bases between. Per germline, CDR1 SGHTA and CDR2 FQGNSA. The CDR3 spells CASSPTLTGTYEQYF. The CDR3 DNA follows: TGTGCCAGCAGCCCCACCCTTACGGGTACCTACGAGCAGTACTTC.

The chain has TRBV11-3 and TRBJ2-5; weak D call: TRBD2 (5 bases). CDR1 and CDR2 (germline): SGHNT, YENEEA. The CDR3 is 13 residues long. Deletions cut 3 bases from V and 4 bases from J, with 9 bases between. Written as DNA, the CDR3 is TGTGCCAGCAGCTTCGCCGGAGGAGAGACCCAGTACTTC. It yields the protein CASSFAGGETQYF. Full variable domain (missing parts from reference TRBV11-3 and TRBJ2-5): EAGVVQSPRYKIIEKKQPVAFWCNPISGHNTLYWYLQNLGQGPELLIRYENEEAVDDSQLPKDRFSAERLKGVDSTLKIQPAELGDSAVYLCASSFAGGETQYFGPGTRLLVL.